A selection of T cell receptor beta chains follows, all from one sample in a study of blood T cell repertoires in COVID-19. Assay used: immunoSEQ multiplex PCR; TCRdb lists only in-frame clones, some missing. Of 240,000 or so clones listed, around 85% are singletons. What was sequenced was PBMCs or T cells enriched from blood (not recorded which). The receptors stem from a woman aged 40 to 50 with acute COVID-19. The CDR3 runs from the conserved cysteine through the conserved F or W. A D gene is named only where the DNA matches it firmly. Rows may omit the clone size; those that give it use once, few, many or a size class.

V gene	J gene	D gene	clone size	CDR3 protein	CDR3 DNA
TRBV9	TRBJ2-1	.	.	CASSVSPPGNEQFF	TGTGCCAGCAGCGTATCACCCCCGGGCAATGAGCAGTTCTTC
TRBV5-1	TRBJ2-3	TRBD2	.	CASSLEGLAGPTQYF	TGCGCCAGCAGCTTGGAAGGGCTAGCGGGACCTACGCAGTATTTT
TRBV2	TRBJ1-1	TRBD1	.	CASNYRGLNTEAFF	TGTGCCAGCAATTACAGGGGTCTGAACACTGAAGCTTTCTTT
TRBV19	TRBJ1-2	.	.	CASRRAAGDYGYTF	TGTGCCAGTAGGAGGGCGGCGGGAGACTATGGCTACACCTTC
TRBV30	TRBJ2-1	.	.	CAWKGGNNPYNEQFF	TGTGCCTGGAAGGGGGGGAACAACCCCTACAATGAGCAGTTCTTC
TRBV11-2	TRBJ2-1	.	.	CASSPVSGAYNEQFF	TGTGCCAGCAGCCCCGTATCGGGAGCCTACAATGAGCAGTTCTTC
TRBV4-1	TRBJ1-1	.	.	CASPLSRAQGFDTEAFF	TGCGCCAGCCCACTCAGCAGGGCACAGGGCTTTGACACTGAAGCTTTCTTT
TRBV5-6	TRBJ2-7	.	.	CASSFVQASSYEQYF	TGTGCCAGCAGCTTTGTACAGGCCAGCTCCTACGAGCAGTACTTC
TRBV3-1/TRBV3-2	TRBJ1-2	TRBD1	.	CASRTGQGDVGYTF	TGTGCCAGCAGGACGGGACAGGGGGACGTTGGCTACACCTTC
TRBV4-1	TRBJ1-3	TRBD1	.	CASSQATGAMDTIYF	TGCGCCAGCAGCCAAGCCACAGGGGCAATGGACACCATATATTTT
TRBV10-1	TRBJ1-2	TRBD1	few	CASSGDRVGGYTF	TGCGCCAGCAGTGGGGACAGGGTCGGTGGCTACACCTTC
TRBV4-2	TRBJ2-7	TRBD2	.	CASSQDRLAGEYEQYF	TGTGCCAGCAGCCAGGACCGACTAGCGGGAGAATACGAGCAGTACTTC
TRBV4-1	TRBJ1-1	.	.	CASSHGRGRGNTEAFF	TGCGCCAGCAGCCATGGGAGGGGTCGGGGGAACACTGAAGCTTTCTTT
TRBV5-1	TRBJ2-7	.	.	CASSPGLSSYEQYF	TGCGCCAGCAGCCCAGGACTGAGCTCCTACGAGCAGTACTTC
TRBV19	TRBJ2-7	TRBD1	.	CASSPIMGQGGYEQYF	TGTGCCAGTAGTCCGATCATGGGACAGGGGGGCTACGAGCAGTACTTC
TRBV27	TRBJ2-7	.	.	CASSLGRGSTSQYF	TGTGCCAGCAGTTTAGGGCGGGGTTCTACGTCCCAGTACTTC
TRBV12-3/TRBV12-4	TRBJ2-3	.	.	CASRDYDTDTQYF	TGTGCCAGCAGGGACTACGACACAGATACGCAGTATTTT
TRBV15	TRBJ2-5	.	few	CATSRQTTGEETQYF	TGTGCCACCAGCAGACAGACAACAGGAGAAGAGACCCAGTACTTC
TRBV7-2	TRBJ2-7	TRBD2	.	CASSLDGTSGDSYEQYF	TGTGCCAGCAGCTTAGACGGGACTAGCGGAGACTCCTACGAGCAGTACTTC
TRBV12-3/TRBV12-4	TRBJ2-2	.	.	CASRPYGTGELFF	TGTGCCAGCAGACCCTACGGCACCGGGGAGCTGTTTTTT
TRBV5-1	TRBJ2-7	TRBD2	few	CASSLELAGGRREQYF	TGCGCCAGCAGCTTGGAACTAGCGGGGGGGAGGCGCGAGCAGTACTTC
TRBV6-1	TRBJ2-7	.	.	CASSEGTAAYEQYF	TGTGCCAGCAGTGAAGGGACTGCGGCCTACGAGCAGTACTTC
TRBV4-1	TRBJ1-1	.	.	CASSQGQEKGTEAFF	TGCGCCAGCAGCCAAGGACAGGAAAAGGGAACTGAAGCTTTCTTT
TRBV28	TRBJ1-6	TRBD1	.	CASSPGQEISYNSPLHF	TGTGCCAGCAGTCCAGGACAGGAGATCTCCTATAATTCACCCCTCCACTTT
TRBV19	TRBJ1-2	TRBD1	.	CASKAQGAHGYTF	TGTGCCAGTAAGGCGCAGGGGGCGCATGGCTACACCTTC
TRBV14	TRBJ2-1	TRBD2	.	CASSQEREGNEQFF	TGTGCCAGCAGCCAAGAACGGGAGGGCAATGAGCAGTTCTTC
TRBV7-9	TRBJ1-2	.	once	CASSSTSQVANYGYTF	TGTGCCAGCAGCTCGACATCACAAGTAGCTAACTATGGCTACACCTTC
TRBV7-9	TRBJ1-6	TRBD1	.	CASSSAPGQGGNSPLHF	TGTGCCAGCAGCTCGGCGCCTGGGCAGGGGGGAAATTCACCCCTCCACTTT
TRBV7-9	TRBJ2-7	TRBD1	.	CASSSLRQGAYNEQYF	TGTGCCAGCAGCTCTCTTCGACAGGGGGCATATAACGAGCAGTACTTC
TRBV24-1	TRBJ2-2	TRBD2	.	CATRTSGNTGELFF	TGTGCCACCAGGACTAGCGGAAACACCGGGGAGCTGTTTTTT
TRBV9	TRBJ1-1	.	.	CASSVGTTGIMNTEAFF	TGTGCCAGCAGCGTAGGTACCACAGGGATAATGAACACTGAAGCTTTCTTT
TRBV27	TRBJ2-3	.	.	CASSSKTRGQDTQYF	TGTGCCAGCAGTTCTAAGACTAGGGGGCAGGATACGCAGTATTTT
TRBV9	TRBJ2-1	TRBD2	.	CASSIGLAGINEQFF	TGTGCCAGCAGCATCGGACTAGCGGGAATCAATGAGCAGTTCTTC
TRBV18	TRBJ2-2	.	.	CASATLRDTGELFF	TGTGCCAGCGCCACCTTACGAGACACCGGGGAGCTGTTTTTT
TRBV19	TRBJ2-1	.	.	CASSPPRSSYNEQFF	TGTGCCAGTAGCCCTCCTCGCAGCTCCTACAATGAGCAGTTCTTC
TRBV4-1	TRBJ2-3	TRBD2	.	CASSQEASGSFTDTQYF	TGCGCCAGCAGCCAAGAGGCTAGCGGGAGTTTTACAGATACGCAGTATTTT
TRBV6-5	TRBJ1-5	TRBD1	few	CASSRGQGKGQPQHF	TGTGCCAGCAGTAGGGGACAGGGGAAGGGTCAGCCCCAGCATTTT
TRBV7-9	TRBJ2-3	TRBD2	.	CASSRTSGKTDTQYF	TGTGCCAGCAGCCGAACTAGCGGGAAAACAGATACGCAGTATTTT
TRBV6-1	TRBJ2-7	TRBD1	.	CASSEWGQGFREQYF	TGTGCCAGCAGTGAATGGGGACAGGGGTTCCGGGAGCAGTACTTC
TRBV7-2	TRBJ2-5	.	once	CASSLGAREAETQYF	TGTGCCAGCAGCTTAGGCGCGAGAGAGGCAGAGACCCAGTACTTC
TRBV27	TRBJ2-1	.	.	CASSLFGTTLYNEQFF	TGTGCCAGCAGTTTATTCGGGACAACCCTTTACAATGAGCAGTTCTTC
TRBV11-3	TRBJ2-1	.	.	CASMSYNEQFF	TGTGCCAGCATGTCTTACAATGAGCAGTTCTTC
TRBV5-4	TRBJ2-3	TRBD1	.	CASSLGQGDLDTQYF	TGTGCCAGCAGCCTAGGACAGGGGGATTTAGATACGCAGTATTTT
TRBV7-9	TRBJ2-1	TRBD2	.	CASSKTILAGGGAVQFF	TGTGCCAGCAGCAAAACGATACTAGCGGGGGGCGGTGCCGTGCAGTTCTTC
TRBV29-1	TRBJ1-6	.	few	CSVRGDNSPLHF	TGCAGCGTTCGGGGGGATAATTCACCCCTCCACTTT
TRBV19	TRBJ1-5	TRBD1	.	CASSLIGGTGSNQPQHF	TGTGCCAGTAGTCTTATCGGAGGGACAGGGAGCAATCAGCCCCAGCATTTT
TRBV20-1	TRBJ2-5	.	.	CSARVGGAGYF	TGCAGTGCTAGAGTTGGCGGGGCCGGGTACTTC
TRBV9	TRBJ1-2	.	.	CASSVEGRAGGYTF	TGTGCCAGCAGCGTAGAGGGGAGGGCGGGTGGCTACACCTTC
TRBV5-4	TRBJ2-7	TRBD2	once	CASRAGTSGLPEYF	TGTGCCAGCAGGGCCGGGACTAGCGGACTACCCGAGTACTTC
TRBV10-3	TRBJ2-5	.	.	CAISRRDVETQYF	TGTGCCATCAGCCGGAGGGATGTTGAGACCCAGTACTTC
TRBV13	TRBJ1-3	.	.	CASSLPLGGSGNTIYF	TGTGCCAGCAGCTTACCCCTCGGGGGCTCTGGAAACACCATATATTTT
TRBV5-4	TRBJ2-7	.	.	CASSLGGAGSYEQYF	TGTGCCAGCAGCTTGGGGGGTGCGGGAAGCTACGAGCAGTACTTC
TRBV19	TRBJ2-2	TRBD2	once	CASSMGGRDWSGELFF	TGTGCCAGTAGTATGGGCGGGAGGGATTGGAGCGGGGAGCTGTTTTTT
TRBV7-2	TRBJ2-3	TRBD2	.	CASRETSGATDTQYF	TGTGCCAGCAGGGAGACTAGCGGCGCCACAGATACGCAGTATTTT
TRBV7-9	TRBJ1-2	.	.	CASSLGQILYGYTF	TGTGCCAGCAGCCTCGGACAGATCCTCTATGGCTACACCTTC
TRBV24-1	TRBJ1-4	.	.	CATSDLSRSNEKLFF	TGTGCCACCAGTGATTTATCCAGGTCTAATGAAAAACTGTTTTTT
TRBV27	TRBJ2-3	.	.	CASSRQGREDTQYF	TGTGCCAGCAGTCGACAGGGGAGGGAAGATACGCAGTATTTT
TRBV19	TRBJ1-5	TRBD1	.	CASRTDRLSNQPQHF	TGTGCCAGTAGAACGGACAGGTTAAGCAATCAGCCCCAGCATTTT
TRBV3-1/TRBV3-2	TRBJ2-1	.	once	CASSRRLGSGGIYEQFF	TGTGCCAGCAGCCGTCGCTTGGGCAGTGGGGGGATCTATGAGCAGTTCTTC
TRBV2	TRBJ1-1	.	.	CASMVGGTEAFF	TGTGCCAGCATGGTGGGAGGTACTGAAGCTTTCTTT